This is a list of T cell receptor beta chains from one sample in a study of CD8+ T cells in alopecia areata. Generated by immunoSEQ multiplex PCR, the TCRdb table keeps only in-frame clones and is missing some. Found here are some 170,000 clones, around 71% of them singletons; the top ten hold about an eighth. The sample here was CD8+ T cells sorted from blood, taken at week 0. These receptors were taken from a human donor with alopecia areata. CDR3s include the opening cysteine and the closing phenylalanine or tryptophan. D genes are given only for firm matches. Size is stated for part of the rows, as once, few or many counts, or as a class when the clone is expanded.

j_gene	abundance	len	d_gene	v_gene	CDR3nt	CDR3aa
TRBJ1-6	once	17	TRBD1	TRBV7-8	TGTGCCAGCAGCTCCCACGAGGTCACAGGGGCGCATTCACCCCTCCACTTT	CASSSHEVTGAHSPLHF
TRBJ2-5	.	15	.	TRBV9	TGTGCCAGCAGAGAGGGAGGTGGCTCCGGGGAGACCCAGTACTTC	CASREGGGSGETQYF
TRBJ2-1	.	13	TRBD2	TRBV2	TGTGCCAGCGGGACTAGCGGGGGGGCTGAGCAGTTCTTC	CASGTSGGAEQFF
TRBJ1-2	few	14	.	TRBV29-1	TGCAGCGTTGTCGGCACCTTAACCCTGTATGGCTACACCTTC	CSVVGTLTLYGYTF
TRBJ1-2	.	12	TRBD1	TRBV30	TGTGCCTTGGACAGGGCAGGCTATGGCTACACCTTC	CALDRAGYGYTF
TRBJ2-6	.	18	TRBD1	TRBV7-6	TGTGCCAGCAGCTTAGGGACAGGGGGGGTGGCTGGGGCCAACGTCCTGACTTTC	CASSLGTGGVAGANVLTF
TRBJ2-6	.	15	.	TRBV6-5	TGTGCCAGCAGCTCCTCCACCTCTGGGGCCAACGTCCTGACTTTC	CASSSSTSGANVLTF
TRBJ2-2	.	12	.	TRBV5-1	TGCGCCTGTGAATCGAACACCGGGGAGCTGTTTTTT	CACESNTGELFF
TRBJ2-7	.	12	.	TRBV5-6	TGTGCCAGCAGTAAGGGTACAGGCGAGCAGTACTTC	CASSKGTGEQYF
TRBJ2-7	few	13	TRBD1	TRBV30	TGTGCCGGAACAGGGGACGTGGCCTACGAGCAGTACTTC	CAGTGDVAYEQYF
TRBJ1-6	.	16	.	TRBV5-1	TGCGCCAGCAGCTTGGGACAGACCTCCTATAATTCACCCCTCCACTTT	CASSLGQTSYNSPLHF
TRBJ2-7	.	13	.	TRBV6-5	TGTGCCAGCAGACCCGGACTCTCCTACGAGCAGTACTTC	CASRPGLSYEQYF
TRBJ1-2	.	13	.	TRBV15	TGTGCCACCAGCAATCCGGGTGGGTATGGCTACACCTTC	CATSNPGGYGYTF
TRBJ1-2	.	14	TRBD1	TRBV10-2	TGCGCCAGCAGTGAGGTGACAGGGGGCGATGGCTACACCTTC	CASSEVTGGDGYTF
TRBJ2-3	.	18	TRBD2	TRBV5-6	TGTGCCAGCAGCCCCCCCGTCCTTGGCGGGGGTTACACAGATACGCAGTATTTT	CASSPPVLGGGYTDTQYF
TRBJ2-3	once	15	TRBD1	TRBV19	TGTGCCAGCTCGAGGACAGGGGGGTCCACAGATACGCAGTATTTT	CASSRTGGSTDTQYF
TRBJ1-1	few	14	.	TRBV6-5	TGTGCCAGCAGCCTCGTTGGGGGGGGGACTGAAGCTTTCTTT	CASSLVGGGTEAFF
TRBJ1-2	.	13	TRBD1	TRBV2	TGTGCCAGCAGTGAACGGACAGGGGACGGCTACACCTTC	CASSERTGDGYTF
TRBJ2-3	few	14	.	TRBV7-8	TGTGCCAGCGGACAAGGCGATTTCACAGATACGCAGTATTTT	CASGQGDFTDTQYF
TRBJ2-5	.	14	.	TRBV7-9	TGTGCCAGCAGCTTAGCGACGGGTGGAGAGACCCAGTACTTC	CASSLATGGETQYF
TRBJ2-3	.	14	TRBD1	TRBV25-1	TGTGCCAGCAGTGGTGACAGGGACACAGATACGCAGTATTTT	CASSGDRDTDTQYF
TRBJ2-1	.	10	.	TRBV7-9	TGTGCCAGCAGTCAGAATGAGCAGTTCTTC	CASSQNEQFF
TRBJ1-2	.	16	.	TRBV4-1	TGCGCCAGCAGCCAAGGTTTAGGGAACATAGCCTATGGCTACACCTTC	CASSQGLGNIAYGYTF
TRBJ2-2	.	11	.	TRBV29-1	TGCAGCGTTGTCGGGGCCGGGGAGCTGTTTTTT	CSVVGAGELFF
TRBJ2-3	few	15	TRBD1	TRBV29-1	TGCAGCGTTCACCTTGGACAGGTGATCTCAGATACGCAGTATTTT	CSVHLGQVISDTQYF
TRBJ2-1	few	14	.	TRBV2	TGTGCCGGAGATACAGGGTCGATCGGCAATGAGCAGTTCTTC	CAGDTGSIGNEQFF
TRBJ2-2	medium-sized	14	.	TRBV6-1	TGTGCCAGCAGTATGCAACAGCTTACCGGGGAGCTGTTTTTT	CASSMQQLTGELFF
TRBJ2-3	.	14	.	TRBV15	TGTGCCACCAGCAGAGGAGGGTCAACAGATACGCAGTATTTT	CATSRGGSTDTQYF